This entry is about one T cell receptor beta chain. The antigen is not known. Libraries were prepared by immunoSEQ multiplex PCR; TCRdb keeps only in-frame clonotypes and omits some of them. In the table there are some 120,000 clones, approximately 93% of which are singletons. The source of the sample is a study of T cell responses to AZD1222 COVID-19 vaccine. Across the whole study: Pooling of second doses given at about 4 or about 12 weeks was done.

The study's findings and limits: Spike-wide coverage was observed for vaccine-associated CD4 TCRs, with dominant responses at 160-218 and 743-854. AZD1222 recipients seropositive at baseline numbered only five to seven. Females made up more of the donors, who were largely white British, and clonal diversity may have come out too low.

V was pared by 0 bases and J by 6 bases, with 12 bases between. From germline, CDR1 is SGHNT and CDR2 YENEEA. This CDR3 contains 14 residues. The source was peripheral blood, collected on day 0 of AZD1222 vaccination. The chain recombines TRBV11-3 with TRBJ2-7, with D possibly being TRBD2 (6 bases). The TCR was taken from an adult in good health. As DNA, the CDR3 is TGTGCCAGCAGCTTAGAGGGAGGCCTCTCCGAGCAGTACTTC. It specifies CASSLEGGLSEQYF. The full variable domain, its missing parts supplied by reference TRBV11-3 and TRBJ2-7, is EAGVVQSPRYKIIEKKQPVAFWCNPISGHNTLYWYLQNLGQGPELLIRYENEEAVDDSQLPKDRFSAERLKGVDSTLKIQPAELGDSAVYLCASSLEGGLSEQYFGPGTRLTVT.